Detailed here is one T cell receptor beta chain. Across about two dozen US areas, participants ranged in age from 18 to 89 years. Grouping used clinical history reported by participants in a survey and questionnaire. With V trimmed by 3 bases and J by 7 bases, 3 bases remained unmatched. Germline-derived CDR1 and CDR2 are LGHDT and YNNKEL (reference sequence). This CDR3 region has 13 residues. The data were obtained in a study of blood T cell repertoires in COVID-19. The authors' processing: Amplifying reference gene primers gave estimates of nucleated cell counts. Using immunoSEQ multiplex PCR, the repertoire was profiled, and TCRdb retains in-frame clones only, with some absent. That table is the source of V, J and clone size, and D and trimming were worked out from the DNA. The sample contains 350,000 or so clones, about 86% of which appear only once.

Sequenced input: PBMCs or T cells enriched from blood (not recorded which). The chain uses TRBV3-1 (or the pseudogene TRBV3-2) and TRBJ2-1; TRBD1 matches at 7 bases. The clonotype was recovered from a middle-aged woman with acute COVID-19. DNA for the CDR3: TGTGCCAGCAGCCAGACGACAGGGAATGAGCAGTTCTTC. Its protein product is CASSQTTGNEQFF.